The clone carrying this T cell receptor beta chain was observed at least ten times. Its cognate antigen is unknown. This entry comes from a study of neurological immune-mediated disorders. Findings and caveats of the study: Private repertoires in all groups were suggested by the absence of shared CDR3 amino acid sequences among expanded clones across subjects. On phylogenetic grouping, the repertoires of 18 of 34 multiple sclerosis patients fell within one related-CDR3 cluster, constituting a possible signature. HTLV-1-associated myelopathy had the most TCR clonal expansion, and multiple sclerosis had the least, less than healthy controls.

The CDR3 consists of 17 residues. Per germline, CDR1 SGHTA and CDR2 FQGNSA. V lost 2 bases and J 1 base, leaving 16 bases between the germline ends. cDNA synthesis was performed by 5'RACE with 10-nucleotide random UMIs. TCRdb reprocessed the 5' RACE reads with MiXCR, giving one entry per CDR3 protein. The data contain almost 85,000 distinct CDR3 sequences, approximately 2.8% of them seen just once; the ten biggest clones take up around 1.1%. The TCR was taken from a woman in her twenties or thirties with multiple sclerosis. Sequencing was done on a sample of PBMCs. The J gene is TRBJ2-3, the V gene TRBV7-2; D remains unclear. Written as DNA, the CDR3 is TGTGCCAGCAGCTTATATCGCCCGAGAGCCGGCACAGATACGCAGTATTTT. It translates to CASSLYRPRAGTDTQYF.